Each of the 27 T cell receptor beta chains below was sequenced from the same sample in a study of blood T cell repertoires in COVID-19 (TCRdb year 2020). Receptors were amplified or captured by the immunoSEQ multiplex PCR assay. TCRdb mirrors the immuneACCESS table, restricted to in-frame sequences. Some clones are absent from its copies; in checked studies, under half trace to an unresolved V gene, and the reason for the others is unknown. The sample table records about 280,000 clones; around nine tenths of these occur just once. The ten largest clones capture about 12% of the sample. The sample taken for sequencing was peripheral blood. The receptors here all came from an older woman with COVID-19, enrolled during active disease.

The chain has TRBV28 and TRBJ1-6, with 8 bases matching TRBD1. The junction had 4 bases not matched to a gene; V was cut back by 6 bases and J by 9 bases. This CDR3 comprises 13 residues. Germline loops: CDR1 MDHEN, CDR2 SYDVKM. DNA of the CDR3: TGTGCCAGCAGGGGGACAGGCGGTTCACCCCTCCACTTT. It codes for CASRGTGGSPLHF.

This clone appeared once. CDR3 coding DNA: TGTGCCTGGAGTCCCGACATTGGAAACACTGAAGCTTTCTTT. Protein sequence: CAWSPDIGNTEAFF. J is TRBJ1-1 and V is TRBV30; no clear D. The CDR3 is 14 amino acids. V dropped 2 bases and J dropped 2 bases, with 12 bases sitting between them. CDR1 and CDR2 from the germline V gene are GTSNPN and SVGIG (reference sequence). Full variable domain (rest looked up from reference TRBV30 and TRBJ1-1): SQTIHQWPATLVQPVGSPLSLECTVEGTSNPNLYWYRQAAGRGLQLLFYSVGIGQISSEVPQNLSASRPQDRQFILSSKKLLLSDSGFYLCAWSPDIGNTEAFFGQGTRLTVV.

V gene TRBV5-4 combines with J gene TRBJ1-1; D perhaps matches TRBD1 (6 bases). Trimming took off 4 bases at V and 1 base at J, with 14 bases between the two ends. Per the germline V gene, CDR1 is SGHNT and CDR2 is YYREEE (reference sequence). The CDR3 covers 15 residues. In nucleotides, the CDR3 is TGTGCCAGCAGCCTCGCGGGGGCGGAGAACACTGAAGCTTTCTTT. Encoded protein: CASSLAGAENTEAFF.

This clone was found once. V gene TRBV4-3 combines with J gene TRBJ2-6; 9 positions agree with TRBD2. From germline, CDR1 is LGHNA and CDR2 YSLEER. After removal of 1 base from V and 2 bases from J, the junction contained 3 bases not matched to a gene. The CDR3 has 17 amino acids. The CDR3 loop is CASSQATSGTGANVLTF. Written as DNA, the CDR3 is TGCGCCAGCAGCCAAGCGACTAGCGGAACTGGGGCCAACGTCCTGACTTTC.

This clone was picked up one time. V usage is TRBV5-4 and J usage is TRBJ1-4; no firm D call. V was pared by 2 bases and J by 1 base, with 12 bases between. Germline lookup yields CDR1 SGHNT and CDR2 YYREEE (reference sequence). This CDR3 comprises 16 residues. The CDR3 loop reads CASSFLSPGTNEKLFF. In DNA, the CDR3 is TGTGCCAGCAGCTTCTTATCGCCAGGAACTAATGAAAAACTGTTTTTT.

This chain links TRBV5-1 with TRBJ2-2, with TRBD2 matching 7 bases. Germline V gene sequence: CDR1 SGHRS, CDR2 YFSETQ. The CDR3 has 15 residues. Trimming cost V 0 bases and J 7 bases; bases outside gene matches: 6. The CDR3 nucleotides are TGCGCCAGCAGCTTGGCCGGGACTAAGGACGGGGAGCTGTTTTTT. It encodes CASSLAGTKDGELFF.

The V and J genes are TRBV12-3 or TRBV12-4 and TRBJ1-1, with D possibly matching TRBD1 (6 bases). The CDR3 has 11 amino acids. With 3 bases removed from V and 11 bases from J, the gap between germline ends came to 10 bases. Here the CDR3 DNA reads TGTGCCAGCAGTTTTAACCAGGGGGCTTTCTTT. Encoded protein: CASSFNQGAFF.

This clone came up once. The chain combines TRBV29-1 with TRBJ2-5, with D tentatively TRBD2 (5 bases). V was trimmed by 2 bases and J by 5 bases, leaving 15 bases between them. CDR1 is SQVTM and CDR2 is ANQGSEA in the germline V gene. This CDR3 contains 14 residues. The CDR3 is CSVETGSGGETQYF. The CDR3 DNA sequence: TGCAGCGTTGAAACGGGGTCAGGTGGGGAGACCCAGTACTTC.

The chain has TRBV5-1 and TRBJ2-1, with 11 bases aligning to TRBD2. There are 15 residues in the CDR3. Looked up from germline, CDR1 is SGHRS and CDR2 is YFSETQ. V lost 4 bases to trimming and J lost 4 bases; unmatched junction nucleotides: 4. The CDR3 sequence is CASSEGTSGYNEQFF. In DNA form, the CDR3 reads TGCGCCAGCAGCGAAGGGACTAGCGGTTACAATGAGCAGTTCTTC.

The chain joins TRBV18 to TRBJ1-2, with 8 bases fitting TRBD1. The V segment lost 6 bases and the J segment 5 bases; nucleotides outside the gene matches: 8. The germline V gene encodes CDR1 KGHSH and CDR2 LQKENI. The CDR3 runs 14 residues. The CDR3 bases are TGTGCCAGCTCGGAACAGGGGGAAAATTATGGCTACACCTTC. Its protein product is CASSEQGENYGYTF.

The chain employs TRBV6-5 and TRBJ2-7; 7 nucleotides align to TRBD1. Germline-derived CDR1 and CDR2 are MNHEY and SVGAGI. This CDR3 region has 13 residues. V shed 7 bases and J 2 bases; nucleotides not matched to a gene: 5. The CDR3 sequence is CASTRDRAYEQYF. DNA of the CDR3: TGTGCCAGCACCCGGGACAGAGCCTACGAGCAGTACTTC.

V is TRBV7-3 and J is TRBJ1-5; the match to TRBD1 covers 7 bases. The CDR3 runs to 20 residues. Germline values: CDR1 SGHTA, CDR2 FQGTGA. The trim removed 5 bases at V and 0 bases at J, leaving 19 bases unmatched. The chain's CDR3 is CASSDGVIEGAVYSNQPQHF. CDR3 nucleotide sequence: TGTGCCAGCAGCGACGGGGTTATAGAGGGGGCGGTTTATAGCAATCAGCCCCAGCATTTT.

This clone was detected only once. The chain carries TRBV27 and TRBJ2-1, with D possibly matching TRBD2 (6 bases). V gave up 5 bases and J gave up 9 bases, with 14 bases separating them. The length of the CDR3 is 13 residues. CDR1 is MNHEY and CDR2 is SMNVEV in the germline V gene (reference sequence). CDR3 coding DNA: TGTGCCAGCAGTCATGGGACTCTCGGTGAGCAGTTCTTC. Its protein product is CASSHGTLGEQFF.

The V gene is TRBV30, the J gene TRBJ2-5, with D maybe TRBD2 (7 bases). The CDR3 is 14 amino acids. CDR1 and CDR2 from the germline V gene are GTSNPN and SVGIG (reference sequence). V lost 2 bases, J lost 4 bases, and 14 bases lay in between. The CDR3 region is CAWSRGGAGETQYF. DNA of the CDR3: TGTGCCTGGAGTAGAGGGGGGGCGGGAGAGACCCAGTACTTC.

The rearrangement joins TRBV7-9 to TRBJ1-1; a weak D match, TRBD1 (6 bases). V was cut by 1 base and J by 1 base, with 10 bases left in between. CDR3 length: 15 amino acids. CDR1 is SEHNR, CDR2 FQNEAQ, per germline (reference sequence). CDR3 coding DNA: TGTGCCAGCAGCTTAGGGCAGGGGACGAACACTGAAGCTTTCTTT. This translates into CASSLGQGTNTEAFF.

The V call is TRBV7-2, the J call TRBJ1-6; the D is unclear. The CDR3 has 15 amino acids. V was cut by 5 bases and J by 8 bases, with 16 bases left in between. Germline CDR1 SGHTA, CDR2 FQGNSA. This chain's CDR3 is CASSLRTEFDSPLHF. CDR3 nucleotide sequence: TGTGCCAGCAGCCTTAGGACTGAATTTGATTCACCCCTCCACTTT.

The chain has TRBV6-5 and TRBJ2-7; TRBD2 aligns across 8 bases. The length of the CDR3 is 14 residues. V was pared by 6 bases and J by 2 bases, with 6 bases of the junction left unmatched. The germline V gene encodes CDR1 MNHEY and CDR2 SVGAGI. CDR3 region: CASRSAGLAYEQYF. The CDR3 DNA follows: TGTGCCAGCAGGAGCGCGGGACTAGCCTACGAGCAGTACTTC.

V usage is TRBV11-3 and J usage is TRBJ2-3, with 15 nucleotides matching TRBD2. The ends lost 5 bases at V and 2 bases at J; junction bases unmatched: 8. This CDR3 has 18 amino acids. Germline CDR1 SGHNT, CDR2 YENEEA. The CDR3: CASSTGLAGGIPTDTQYF. In nucleotides, the CDR3 is TGTGCCAGCAGCACGGGACTAGCGGGGGGCATTCCCACAGATACGCAGTATTTT.

The chain has TRBV6-5 and TRBJ2-7; possibly TRBD2 for D (6 bases). Trimming stripped 7 bases from V and 3 bases from J, with 13 bases between. Looked up from germline, CDR1 is MNHEY and CDR2 is SVGAGI. CDR3 length: 13 amino acids. The CDR3 DNA follows: TGTGCCAGCACGGCTAGCGTAAGCTACGAGCAGTACTTC. It codes for CASTASVSYEQYF.

There are many counts of this clone. The genes are TRBV5-6 and TRBJ2-1, with D possibly being TRBD2 (5 bases). The CDR3 length is 17 residues. In germline, CDR1 is SGHDT, CDR2 YYEEEE. V was trimmed by 4 bases and J by 1 base, leaving 18 bases between them. CDR3 sequence reads: CASSRLSGGLSYNEQFF. CDR3 DNA sequence: TGTGCCAGCAGCCGGTTAAGTGGCGGGCTGTCCTACAATGAGCAGTTCTTC.

The chain uses TRBV10-3 and TRBJ1-6; D is uncertain. The CDR3 runs to 13 residues. Germline CDR1 is ENHRY and CDR2 is SYGVKD. With 9 bases removed from V and 5 bases from J, the gap between germline ends came to 11 bases. Written as DNA, the CDR3 is TGTGCCATAACTTCGGAGGATAATTCACCCCTCCACTTT. Amino acid sequence: CAITSEDNSPLHF.

This rearrangement joins TRBV5-6 to TRBJ1-2, with 10 positions matching TRBD1. Germline V lookup: CDR1 SGHDT, CDR2 YYEEEE. CDR3 length equals 15 residues. V shed 1 base, J shed 7 bases, and the junction held 7 bases outside the gene matches. As DNA, the CDR3 is TGTGCCAGCAGCTTGCTGCTGACAGGGGGCTCTGGCTACACCTTC. This codes for CASSLLLTGGSGYTF. Variable domain in full (rest from reference TRBV5-6 and TRBJ1-2): DAGVTQSPTHLIKTRGQQVTLRCSPKSGHDTVSWYQQALGQGPQFIFQYYEEEERQRGNFPDRFSGHQFPNYSSELNVNALLLGDSALYLCASSLLLTGGSGYTFGSGTRLTVV.

This chain uses TRBV9 with TRBJ2-3, with TRBD1 matching 8 bases. V was pared by 6 bases and J by 4 bases, with 7 bases of the junction left unmatched. Germline loops: CDR1 SGDLS, CDR2 YYNGEE. This CDR3 spans 14 amino acids. CDR3 sequence reads: CASNRQGTSDTQYF. DNA of the CDR3: TGTGCCAGCAACCGACAGGGGACATCAGATACGCAGTATTTT.

The chain combines TRBV2 with TRBJ2-5; tentative D call: TRBD2 (6 bases). Per germline, CDR1 SNHLY and CDR2 FYNNEI. The V end was cut by 6 bases, the J end by 7 bases, with 12 bases between. The CDR3 sequence is 12 residues long. This CDR3 is CASRRLEGTQYF. CDR3 coding DNA: TGTGCCAGCAGGAGACTAGAGGGGACCCAGTACTTC.

This sequence joins TRBV2 and TRBJ1-1; D might be TRBD1 (6 bases). The CDR3 length is 14 residues. Trimming left V 11 bases short and J 4 bases short, with 20 bases between. Germline V gene lookup returns CDR1 SNHLY and CDR2 FYNNEI. CDR3 loop: CAGSLGRGGTEAFF. CDR3 coding DNA: TGTGCCGGTTCACTCGGCAGGGGCGGCACTGAAGCTTTCTTT.

This chain uses TRBV7-9 with TRBJ1-2; D call uncertain. The CDR3 extends over 15 amino acids. CDR1 and CDR2 (germline): SEHNR, FQNEAQ (reference sequence). Trimming took off 5 bases at V and 7 bases at J, with 20 bases between the two ends. DNA of the CDR3: TGTGCCAGCAGCATACCTCGCGGTAGAGTGGGTGGCTACACCTTC. The encoded protein is CASSIPRGRVGGYTF. The full variable domain, its missing parts supplied by reference TRBV7-9 and TRBJ1-2, is DTGVSQNPRHKITKRGQNVTFRCDPISEHNRLYWYRQTLGQGPEFLTYFQNEAQLEKSRLLSDRFSAERPKGSFSTLEIQRTEQGDSAMYLCASSIPRGRVGGYTFGSGTRLTVV.

The V and J genes are TRBV5-1 and TRBJ1-4; D gene ambiguous. The V gene's germline CDR1 is SGHRS and CDR2 YFSETQ. CDR3 length equals 14 residues. V lost 2 bases, J lost 3 bases, and 8 bases lay in between. DNA of the CDR3: TGCGCCAGCAGCTTAGCGTCCCCTAATGAAAAACTGTTTTTT. As protein: CASSLASPNEKLFF.